The next 30 T cell receptor beta chains were all read from a single sample in a study of CXCR3-negative and CXCR3-positive naive CD8 T cells (dated by TCRdb to the late 2010s). The data were produced on a NextSeq 550. The Human TCR Profiling Kit (MiLaboratory) was used to prepare UMI-labeled 5' RACE TRB cDNA libraries. The reads went through TCRdb reprocessing, and each CDR3 protein sequence gets one entry with no DNA. This sample's table has entries for 7,900 or so distinct CDR3 sequences. Around 2.5% of the sample belongs to the ten largest clones. The material sequenced was naive CXCR3- CD8+ T cells from blood. The label giving this sample's cell subset or site can be read as: CD45RO-CCR7+CD27+CD95- naive CD8+ T cells lacking CXCR3 (TNR3-). All receptors come from a human donor in good health. Some clones in this sample may be carry-over from other donors' samples.

Judged by frequency, this clonotype is medium-sized (0.01 to 0.1%). The V call is TRBV19, the J call TRBJ1-1; TCRdb indicates TRBD1, and absent DNA this call remains unverified. This CDR3 spans 14 amino acids. Germline CDR1 reads LNHDA; CDR2 reads SQIVND (reference sequence). CDR3 region: CASSNQGATSEAFF.

In terms of frequency, this clonotype is medium-sized. This chain uses TRBV27 with TRBJ2-7; the D gene TCRdb calls, TRBD2, cannot be checked with no DNA. This CDR3 comprises 13 residues. CDR1 MNHEY and CDR2 SMNVEV come from the germline V gene (reference sequence). CDR3 amino acids: CASSAGGIYEQYF.

Measured by frequency, this clonotype is medium-sized. The V and J genes are TRBV6-5 and TRBJ2-3; there is no DNA to check the TCRdb D call of TRBD2. Germline CDR1 reads MNHEY; CDR2 reads SVGAGI. There are 16 residues in the CDR3. The CDR3 sequence: CASSYSAGAETDTQYF.

This chain connects TRBV20-1 to TRBJ2-5; no DNA is available, so the TRBD2 call from TCRdb remains unchecked. Germline V lookup: CDR1 DFQATT, CDR2 SNEGSKA (reference sequence). CDR3 length: 17 amino acids. CDR3 loop: CSARYPGEREIQETQYF.

By frequency, this clonotype is medium-sized. This chain connects TRBV6-5 to TRBJ1-2; TCRdb designates TRBD1, a call that cannot be tested without DNA. The CDR3 runs to 13 residues. The germline V gene encodes CDR1 MNHEY and CDR2 SVGAGI. The CDR3 loop reads CASSIGQLYGYTF.

V gene TRBV12-3 or TRBV12-4 combines with J gene TRBJ2-1; without DNA, the TCRdb call of TRBD1 cannot be checked. The CDR3 totals 14 residues. The CDR3 here is CASSLGTGGSEQFF.

The chain has TRBV4-2 and TRBJ1-1. Looked up from germline, CDR1 is LGHNA and CDR2 is YNFKEQ. The CDR3 has 11 amino acids. CDR3 in amino acids: CASSDYTEAFF.

Judged by frequency, this clonotype is medium-sized (0.01 to 0.1%). The chain links TRBV5-1 to TRBJ1-2. The CDR3 spans 15 residues. Germline V lookup: CDR1 SGHRS, CDR2 YFSETQ. CDR3 sequence: CASSLGRDSYYGYTF.

The rearrangement uses TRBV5-1 and TRBJ2-3; TCRdb picks TRBD1, but there is no DNA to check that call. Germline V gene data show CDR1 as SGHRS and CDR2 as YFSETQ. CDR3 length: 14 residues. The CDR3 loop is CASSRELAGDTQYF.

V and J are TRBV28 and TRBJ2-1; TCRdb indicates TRBD2, and absent DNA this call remains unverified. The CDR3 totals 13 residues. Germline CDR1 and CDR2: MDHEN and SYDVKM. CDR3 sequence: CASEIAGDNEQFF.

The CDR3 protein is CATSTPAGASGASSYNEQFF. This chain connects TRBV15 to TRBJ2-1; the TCRdb D gene call, TRBD2, has no DNA to confirm it. The CDR3 covers 20 residues. The germline V gene has CDR1 LNHNV and CDR2 YYDKDF (reference sequence).

This clonotype shows up as medium-sized (0.01 to 0.1%) by frequency. The chain couples TRBV3-1 to TRBJ1-1; TCRdb returns TRBD1, unconfirmable since there is no DNA. Germline assignment: CDR1 LGHDT and CDR2 YNNKEL (reference sequence). CDR3 length: 16 amino acids. The CDR3 loop is CASSHLGQQMNTEAFF.

Measured by frequency, this clonotype is medium-sized (0.01 to 0.1%). The chain employs TRBV28 and TRBJ2-3; checking the TCRdb D call of TRBD1 is not possible without DNA. The CDR3 sequence is 16 residues long. In germline, CDR1 is MDHEN, CDR2 SYDVKM. The CDR3 sequence: CASSSPRQGGTDTQYF.

This clonotype registers medium-sized by frequency. This chain connects TRBV29-1 to TRBJ2-7; TCRdb outputs TRBD1, but without DNA this stays unchecked. The germline V gene has CDR1 SQVTM and CDR2 ANQGSEA. CDR3 length: 14 residues. The CDR3 protein is CSVAGQGLSYEQYF.

The rearrangement uses TRBV29-1 and TRBJ2-7. CDR1 SQVTM and CDR2 ANQGSEA come from the germline V gene. CDR3 length equals 13 residues. CDR3 sequence reads: CSVEVNEDDEQYF.

J is TRBJ2-1 and V is TRBV10-1. Per germline, CDR1 WNHNN and CDR2 SYGVQD (reference sequence). CDR3 length: 11 residues. This CDR3 reads CASSELNEQFF.

The V and J genes are TRBV7-2 and TRBJ1-1. The CDR3 length is 12 residues. Germline CDR1 reads SGHTA; CDR2 reads FQGNSA. CDR3 region: CASSLPFAEAFF.

V and J are TRBV29-1 and TRBJ2-1; TCRdb picks TRBD1, but there is no DNA to check that call. CDR1 SQVTM and CDR2 ANQGSEA come from the germline V gene. The CDR3 runs to 14 residues. The chain's CDR3 is CSVVGSGTYNEQFF.

This chain uses TRBV5-5 with TRBJ2-1. Germline V gene sequence: CDR1 SGHKS, CDR2 YYEKEE (reference sequence). The CDR3 contains 15 residues. CDR3 loop: CASSLDPGSYNEQFF.

The chain employs TRBV4-3 and TRBJ1-2. This CDR3 is built from 14 residues. Germline CDR1 LGHNA, CDR2 YSLEER. The CDR3 protein is CASSQLAEGVGYTF.

By frequency, this clonotype is medium-sized. The J gene is TRBJ1-1, the V gene TRBV18. CDR1 is KGHSH and CDR2 is LQKENI in the germline V gene. This CDR3 is 15 amino acids long. The CDR3 here is CASSPRTDVNTEAFF.

V and J are TRBV2 and TRBJ2-1. The CDR3 has 13 residues. Germline values: CDR1 SNHLY, CDR2 FYNNEI. The CDR3 protein is CASSDRIYNEQFF.

V usage is TRBV29-1 and J usage is TRBJ1-1. The CDR3 has 11 amino acids. Germline V gives CDR1 SQVTM, CDR2 ANQGSEA. The CDR3 loop reads CSVGGGTEAFF.

The gene calls are TRBV7-9 and TRBJ2-1. This CDR3 comprises 12 residues. Germline CDR1 and CDR2: SEHNR and FQNEAQ (reference sequence). The CDR3 sequence is CASSLNHNEQFF.

Here the CDR3 reads CASSSGGYNEQFF. The V and J genes are TRBV25-1 and TRBJ2-1; TCRdb lists TRBD1, though no DNA is available to test this call. The CDR3 totals 13 residues. Germline CDR1 is MGHDK and CDR2 is SYGVNS.

This clonotype is medium-sized by frequency. This chain connects TRBV29-1 to TRBJ1-2; with no DNA, the TCRdb D assignment of TRBD1 cannot be verified. The CDR3 has 12 residues. CDR1 and CDR2 from the germline V gene are SQVTM and ANQGSEA. CDR3 region: CSVEDRDCGYTF. Filled out from reference TRBV29-1 and TRBJ1-2, the complete variable domain reads SAVISQKPSRDICQRGTSLTIQCQVDSQVTMMFWYRQQPGQSLTLIATANQGSEATYESGFVIDKFPISRPNLTFSTLTVSNMSPEDSSIYLCSVEDRDCGYTFGSGTRLTVV.

The chain is built from TRBV2 and TRBJ2-3; the D call of TRBD2 rests on TCRdb alone, since no DNA is present to check it. The germline CDR1 and CDR2 sequences are SNHLY and FYNNEI. There are 15 residues in the CDR3. The CDR3 sequence is CASSPGLARTDTQYF.

The V call is TRBV27, the J call TRBJ2-1; as DNA is missing, the TRBD1 call by TCRdb cannot be tested. The germline V gene has CDR1 MNHEY and CDR2 SMNVEV (reference sequence). The CDR3 runs to 13 residues. This chain's CDR3 is CASIPGTGDEQFF.

The J gene is TRBJ2-1, the V gene TRBV5-1. CDR3 size: 16 residues. CDR1 is SGHRS, CDR2 YFSETQ, per germline. CDR3 sequence reads: CASSLDRHLPYNEQFF.

This clonotype is classed as medium-sized by frequency. The V and J genes are TRBV4-1 and TRBJ2-2. This CDR3 contains 16 residues. Germline V gives CDR1 MGHRA, CDR2 YSYEKL. The CDR3: CASSQDQEGTTGELFF.